The T cell receptor beta chain under discussion was sequenced for a study of blood T cells in healthy people across ages. Study-level results: TCR beta diversity tracked closely with naive T cell percentage.

Primers used in a second PCR of about 7 to 12 cycles were a sample-barcoded 5' primer and a J-beta primer mix. TCRdb passed the 5' RACE reads through MiXCR, listing each CDR3 protein once. The table shows approximately 580,000 distinct CDR3 sequences, with around 24% occurring only once. This clonotype has just one count. Antigen: not known. Every donor gave roughly 9.2 milliliters of peripheral blood. These data were likewise used in another study, on T cells of mothers and their children.

Sequencing was performed on blood. The sequence derives from a boy aged 10-17 years in good health.

As DNA, the CDR3 is TGTGCCAGCAGTTACCTTACGGGACAGGGGGCCCGCGAGCAGTACTTC. As protein: CASSYLTGQGAREQYF. This chain uses TRBV6-5 with TRBJ2-7; 12 nucleotides match TRBD1. The germline gives CDR1 MNHEY, CDR2 SVGAGI. J lost 6 bases, V lost 2 bases, and 8 bases had no gene match. The CDR3 is made up of 16 amino acids.